This T cell receptor (beta chain) was captured in a study of chemoradiotherapy in HPV16-positive cancers. Germline CDR1 and CDR2: SGHNT and YYREEE (reference sequence). V was shortened by 3 bases and J by 2 bases, with 11 bases between the two germline ends. The CDR3 has 14 residues. Assay used: immunoSEQ multiplex PCR; TCRdb lists only in-frame clones, some missing. Of 9,500 to 15,000 clones in the sample, more than 75% were seen once. This rearrangement joins TRBV5-4 to TRBJ1-1; D is possibly TRBD1 (6 bases). Sequenced here: blood, sampled from a patient who underwent chemoradiotherapy. The receptor comes from a human donor with HPV-associated anogenital cancer. In DNA, the CDR3 is TGTGCCAGCAGCTACGGGACACAAAACACTGAAGCTTTCTTT. Protein sequence: CASSYGTQNTEAFF. Full variable domain (missing parts from reference TRBV5-4 and TRBJ1-1): ETGVTQSPTHLIKTRGQQVTLRCSSQSGHNTVSWYQQALGQGPQFIFQYYREEENGRGNFPPRFSGLQFPNYSSELNVNALELDDSALYLCASSYGTQNTEAFFGQGTRLTVV.